This T cell receptor beta chain is from a study of T cell responses to AZD1222 COVID-19 vaccine. The study, taken as a whole, reports: Regions 160-218 and 743-854 dominated among vaccine-associated CD4 TCRs spanning spike. The donor group comprised mostly white British people and more females; the analysis possibly underestimated clonal diversity.

This clone has just one count. The antigen remains unidentified. TCRdb's table, derived via immunoSEQ multiplex PCR, lists solely in-frame clones and lacks some. This table holds 100,000 to 120,000 clones, more than 75% found once. CDR3 length equals 17 residues. V was pared by 3 bases and J by 8 bases, with 20 bases between. Germline lookup yields CDR1 MDHEN and CDR2 SYDVKM. This receptor was taken from an adult in good health. The rearrangement links TRBV28 to TRBJ1-6; D is possibly TRBD1 (6 bases). The specimen was peripheral blood, collected on day 0 of AZD1222 vaccination. The CDR3 is CASSLSPTGSRDSPLHF. The CDR3 DNA reads TGTGCCAGCAGTTTGTCCCCCACAGGGTCTCGAGATTCACCCCTCCACTTT.